This T cell receptor (beta chain) emerged from a study of cytomegalovirus exposure and HLA in healthy donors. Study-level results: Later, TCR association rates were found to vary by HLA locus, highest for DRB1 and lowest for HLA-C. TCR beta V segments were, for the most part, productive about 87% or about 30% of the time in an earlier analysis.

The CDR3 runs to 14 residues. Germline CDR1 SGDLS, CDR2 YYNGEE. V shed 4 bases and J 4 bases; nucleotides not matched to a gene: 4. In regard to this clone: What it binds is not known.

The study ran its PCR with 60 Vbeta and 13 Jbeta primers. Sequenced by immunoSEQ multiplex PCR; TCRdb stores in-frame clones only, minus some. In the table there are about 90,000 clones, 70% to 80% of which are singletons. The chain joins TRBV9 to TRBJ1-3; 8 nucleotides align to TRBD1. This TCR came from a man aged 30-40 years in good health and CMV-seropositive. The sample taken for sequencing was PBMCs. The CDR3 loop is CASSQGASGNTIYF. CDR3 bases: TGTGCCAGCAGCCAGGGGGCAAGCGGAAACACCATATATTTT.